This T cell receptor (beta chain) is from a study of regulatory T cells in long-lasting Graves disease. Described time point: newly diagnosed GD, antithyroid drugs for less than 3 months. RNA from PBMCs was the source of the TCR library. CDR1 is LGHDT and CDR2 is YNNKEL in the germline V gene (reference sequence). Between the trimmed V and J ends, which lost 0 bases and 5 bases, there was a span of 18 bases. The CDR3 has 17 residues. Combining iRepertoire HTBI primers with Arm-PCR of CDR3 regions, the authors built TCR beta libraries. A single record per CDR3 protein comes from TCRdb applying MiXCR to the multiplex PCR reads. The table includes approximately 300,000 distinct CDR3 sequences, about 18% detected once. Comments on this clonotype: A read error may be the cause here, since a much bigger clone is one base away.

The clonotype was recovered from a female donor with Graves disease. The sample was peripheral blood mononuclear cells (PBMCs), taken at new diagnosis, from a patient treated with antithyroid drugs. The chain carries TRBV3-1 and TRBJ2-3; D may correspond to TRBD1 or TRBD2 (5 bases each). CDR3 sequence reads: CASSQDLTEEGGDTQYF. DNA of the CDR3: TGTGCCAGCAGCCAAGATCTGACAGAAGAGGGCGGAGATACGCAGTATTTT.